This T cell receptor (beta chain) was profiled in a study of T-cell reconstitution after alpha-beta-depleted transplantation in children. CDR1 is MNHEY, CDR2 SVGAGI, per germline. With V trimmed by 2 bases and J by 5 bases, 6 bases remained unmatched. This CDR3 comprises 16 residues. Preparation of the TCRbeta library was carried out with unique molecular identifiers. TCRdb reanalysed the PCR reads using MiXCR and keeps one entry per CDR3 protein. Counted here are roughly 500,000 distinct CDR3 sequences, approximately 32% occurring once; the ten biggest clones make up less than 2.5%. The specimen comprised PBMCs from the stem cell graft donor, sampled from the stem cell graft. The rearrangement uses TRBV6-5 and TRBJ2-1; TRBD2 aligns across 10 bases. This TCR was recovered from a human donor who donated a stem cell graft to a child with aplastic anemia. DNA for the CDR3: TGTGCCAGCAGTTACGATCGGACTAGCGGTCACAATGAGCAGTTCTTC. Translated: CASSYDRTSGHNEQFF.